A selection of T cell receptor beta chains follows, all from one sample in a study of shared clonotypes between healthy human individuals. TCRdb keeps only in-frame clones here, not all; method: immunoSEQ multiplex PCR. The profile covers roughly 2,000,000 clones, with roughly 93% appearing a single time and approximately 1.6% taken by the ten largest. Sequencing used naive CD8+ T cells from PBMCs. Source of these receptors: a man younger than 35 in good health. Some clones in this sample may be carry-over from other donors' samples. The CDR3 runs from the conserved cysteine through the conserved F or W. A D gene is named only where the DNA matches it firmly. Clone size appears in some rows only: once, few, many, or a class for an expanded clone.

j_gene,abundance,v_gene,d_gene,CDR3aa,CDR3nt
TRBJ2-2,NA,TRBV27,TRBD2,CASTLRGTSGIFGELFF,TGTGCCAGCACTTTACGCGGGACTAGCGGGATTTTTGGGGAGCTGTTTTTT
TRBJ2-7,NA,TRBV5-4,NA,CASSFWDYEQYF,TGTGCCAGCAGCTTCTGGGATTACGAGCAGTACTTC
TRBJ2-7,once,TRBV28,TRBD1,CASSHPEGTGGSYEQYF,TGTGCCAGCAGTCACCCCGAAGGGACAGGGGGCTCCTACGAGCAGTACTTC
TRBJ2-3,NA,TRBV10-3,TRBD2,CAISESHSGSRTDTQYF,TGTGCCATCAGTGAGTCCCACAGCGGGAGTCGGACAGATACGCAGTATTTT
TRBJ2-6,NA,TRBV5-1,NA,CASKREGTSGANVLTF,TGCGCCAGCAAAAGAGAGGGCACGTCCGGGGCCAACGTCCTGACTTTC
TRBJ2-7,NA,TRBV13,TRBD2,CASSFRLAGTYEQYF,TGTGCCAGCAGCTTCCGACTAGCGGGAACCTACGAGCAGTACTTC
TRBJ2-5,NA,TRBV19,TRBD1,CASSRDRGVGETQYF,TGTGCCAGTAGTAGAGACAGGGGGGTCGGAGAGACCCAGTACTTC
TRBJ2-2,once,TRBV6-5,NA,CASSYRGLGTGELFF,TGTGCCAGCAGTTACAGAGGGTTGGGGACCGGGGAGCTGTTTTTT
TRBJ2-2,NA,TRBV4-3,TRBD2,CASSQESSGRNTGELFF,TGCGCCAGCAGCCAAGAATCTAGCGGGCGGAACACCGGGGAGCTGTTTTTT
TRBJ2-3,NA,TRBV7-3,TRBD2,CASSLGAGRGDTQYF,TGTGCCAGCAGCCTAGGAGCGGGAAGGGGAGATACGCAGTATTTT
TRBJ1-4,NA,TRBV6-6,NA,CASRLNPLEKLFF,TGTGCCAGCAGGCTAAACCCGCTGGAAAAACTGTTTTTT